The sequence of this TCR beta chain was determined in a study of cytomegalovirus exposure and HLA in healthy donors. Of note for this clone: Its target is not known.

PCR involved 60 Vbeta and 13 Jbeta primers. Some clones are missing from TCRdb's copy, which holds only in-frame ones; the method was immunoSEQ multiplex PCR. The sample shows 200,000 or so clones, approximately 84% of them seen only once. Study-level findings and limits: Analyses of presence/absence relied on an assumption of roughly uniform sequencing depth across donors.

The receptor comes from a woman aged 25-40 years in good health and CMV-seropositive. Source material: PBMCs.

The CDR3 region is CAFPRGSWAYNEQFF. The CDR3 nucleotides are TGTGCCTTCCCTAGGGGGTCGTGGGCCTACAATGAGCAGTTCTTC. The V gene is TRBV2, the J gene TRBJ2-1; D is possibly TRBD1 (6 bases). The CDR3 is 15 residues long. V was clipped by 11 bases and J by 2 bases, with 19 bases between them. Germline V lookup: CDR1 SNHLY, CDR2 FYNNEI.